A single sample is the source of the 13 T cell receptor beta chains below, sequenced in a study of regulatory T cells in long-lasting Graves disease. Time point: newly diagnosed GD, antithyroid drugs for less than 3 months. RNA isolated from PBMCs was used to make the TCR library. HTBI primers from iRepertoire and Arm-PCR of CDR3 regions yielded the TCR beta libraries. Using its own MiXCR run on the multiplex PCR reads, TCRdb lists one record per CDR3 protein. The table lists roughly 260,000 distinct CDR3 sequences, about 20% of them singletons. These data were also filed under a second study, of T cells in Graves' hyperthyroidism and ophthalmopathy.

The sample here was peripheral blood mononuclear cells (PBMCs), taken at new diagnosis, from a patient treated with antithyroid drugs. Receptors were obtained from a woman aged 25 to 39 with Graves disease.

The chain links TRBV11-2 to TRBJ1-4, with D perhaps TRBD1 (5 bases). Trimming took off 8 bases at V and 10 bases at J, with 17 bases between the two ends. This CDR3 has 13 residues. Germline CDR1 reads SGHAT; CDR2 reads FQNNGV. The CDR3 loop is CASRRLAGRKLFF. DNA for the CDR3: TGTGCCAGCCGGCGGCTAGCGGGACGAAAACTGTTTTTT.

At least ten counts were recorded for this clonotype. J is TRBJ1-3 and V is TRBV5-4, with D maybe TRBD1 (6 bases). Germline CDR1 and CDR2: SGHNT and YYREEE (reference sequence). The CDR3 runs to 15 residues. V was trimmed by 1 base and J by 4 bases, leaving 12 bases between them. CDR3 bases: TGTGCCAGCAGCTTGTCCAGGGGACCCGGAAACACCATATATTTT. It codes for CASSLSRGPGNTIYF.

As for this clonotype: A read error likely explains this, since a far larger clone differs by one base. As DNA, the CDR3 is TGTGCCAGCAGGCGGCAAGAGACCCAGTACTTC. Translated, it gives CASRRQETQYF. This chain connects TRBV6-2 or TRBV6-3 to TRBJ2-5; D is undetermined. Germline V gene sequence: CDR1 MNHEY, CDR2 SVGEGT. V dropped 6 bases and J dropped 2 bases, with 4 bases sitting between them. This CDR3 is built from 11 residues.

This clonotype occurred a few times. DNA for the CDR3: TGTGCCAGCAGTTCTGCAATGAATCAGCCCCAGCATTTT. This codes for CASSSAMNQPQHF. This chain links TRBV6-5 with TRBJ1-5; D not certain. This CDR3 is 13 amino acids long. V was trimmed by 4 bases and J by 4 bases, leaving 8 bases between them. Germline V gives CDR1 MNHEY, CDR2 SVGAGI.

The rearrangement links TRBV27 to TRBJ2-2; 9 bases are shared with TRBD2. There are 16 residues in the CDR3. The ends lost 6 bases at V and 7 bases at J; junction bases unmatched: 12. The germline CDR1 and CDR2 sequences are MNHEY and SMNVEV (reference sequence). In DNA form, the CDR3 reads TGTGCCAGCAGACTGCTAGGCGGGGGGGCCTTCGGGGAGCTGTTTTTT. Residues: CASRLLGGGAFGELFF.

This clonotype was observed many times. The chain carries TRBV6-1 and TRBJ1-5, with unresolved D. The V end lost 1 base, the J end lost 0 bases, and 13 bases lay between the germline ends. Germline CDR1 and CDR2: MNHNS and SASEGT. The CDR3 consists of 17 residues. The CDR3 DNA follows: TGTGCCAGCAGTGAAGGAAGTCACGGATATAGCAATCAGCCCCAGCATTTT. It specifies CASSEGSHGYSNQPQHF.

This clonotype was seen ten or more times. The gene calls are TRBV20-1 and TRBJ2-5; 12 nucleotides match TRBD2. V lost 6 bases, J lost 5 bases, and 4 bases stayed unmatched. The CDR3 has 13 amino acids. Germline V gene sequence: CDR1 DFQATT, CDR2 SNEGSKA (reference sequence). CDR3 sequence (DNA): TGCAGTGCCCTAGCGGGGGGGCATGAGACCCAGTACTTC. This sequence encodes CSALAGGHETQYF.

Concerning this clonotype: A far larger clone lies a single base away; this is likely a read error. The V gene is TRBV18, the J gene TRBJ2-3; possibly TRBD1 for D (5 bases). The J call may be in error: the DNA end matches TRBJ2-7 better. The CDR3 is 14 residues long. Germline V gives CDR1 KGHSH, CDR2 LQKENI. As DNA, the CDR3 is TGTGCCAGCTCACCTTCCTTCGACAGTTCCGGGCAGTACTTC. As protein: CASSPSFDSSGQYF.

This clonotype was counted ten times or more. The genes are TRBV10-3 and TRBJ2-3; 8 nucleotides align to TRBD2. This CDR3 spans 14 amino acids. V lost 11 bases and J lost 1; bases outside the gene matches: 8. The germline V gene encodes CDR1 ENHRY and CDR2 SYGVKD. As DNA, the CDR3 is TGTGCCGGACGGCCAGCGGGGGGCACAGATACGCAGTATTTT. Its translation: CAGRPAGGTDTQYF.

This clonotype was recorded a few times. A far larger clone is one nucleotide away, so this likely arose from a read error. The rearrangement uses TRBV3-1 and TRBJ2-3; a weak D match, TRBD1 (5 bases). The DNA end is more similar to TRBJ1-1, so the J call may be wrong. Germline values: CDR1 LGHDT, CDR2 YNNKEL (reference sequence). The CDR3 sequence is 14 residues long. The CDR3 nucleotides are TGTGCCAGCAGCGCCGGGGGAACAAGCACTGAAGCTTTCTTT. Its protein is CASSAGGTSTEAFF.

The table lists this clonotype with many counts. The rearrangement uses TRBV5-1 and TRBJ2-3; D gene unclear. The CDR3 is 15 residues long. Trimming pared 5 bases from V and 0 bases from J, leaving 13 bases between. CDR1 is SGHRS and CDR2 is YFSETQ in the germline V gene. CDR3 sequence: CASRPEDGSTDTQYF. The CDR3 DNA sequence: TGCGCCAGCAGACCCGAGGACGGTAGCACAGATACGCAGTATTTT.

The table lists this clonotype with many counts. This chain joins TRBV11-3 and TRBJ2-2; D gene unclear. The V gene's germline CDR1 is SGHNT and CDR2 YENEEA. CDR3 length: 13 amino acids. Trimming took off 6 bases at V and 4 bases at J, with 9 bases between the two ends. This chain's CDR3 is CASSFDGTGELFF. The CDR3 DNA reads TGTGCCAGCAGTTTCGACGGCACCGGGGAGCTGTTTTTT.

This clonotype was counted at least ten times. V gene TRBV6-1 combines with J gene TRBJ1-2, with D unresolved. The ends were cut back, 2 bases at V and 5 bases at J, with 12 bases in the middle. CDR1 is MNHNS, CDR2 SASEGT, per germline. This CDR3 has 14 amino acids. DNA of the CDR3: TGTGCCAGCAGTGAAAGTGGCTACACTTATGGCTACACCTTC. Translated: CASSESGYTYGYTF.